What follows are 30 T cell receptor beta chains derived from one specimen sequenced in a study of cytomegalovirus exposure and HLA in healthy donors. Using immunoSEQ multiplex PCR, the repertoire was profiled, and TCRdb retains in-frame clones only, with some absent. The sample lists tens of thousands of clones, 84% occurring once. The sequencing sample was made of PBMCs. The receptor source for this set is a woman between 18 and 30 years old in good health and CMV-seropositive.

The J gene is TRBJ2-3, the V gene TRBV18, with 7 bases aligning to TRBD1. Per germline, CDR1 KGHSH and CDR2 LQKENI. The CDR3 runs 15 residues. The ends lost 9 bases at V and 0 bases at J; junction bases unmatched: 9. CDR3 coding DNA: TGTGCCAGTTCAGGACAGGACGAAAGCACAGATACGCAGTATTTT. This codes for CASSGQDESTDTQYF. The complete variable domain, with remaining parts taken from reference TRBV18 and TRBJ2-3, reads NAGVMQNPRHLVRRRGQEARLRCSPMKGHSHVYWYRQLPEEGLKFMVYLQKENIIDESGMPKERFSAEFPKEGPSILRIQQVVRGDSAAYFCASSGQDESTDTQYFGPGTRLTVL.

The chain is built from TRBV4-2 and TRBJ1-2; TRBD1 is a possible D gene (5 bases). Germline V lookup: CDR1 LGHNA, CDR2 YNFKEQ. Trimming took off 2 bases at V and 5 bases at J, with 15 bases between the two ends. The CDR3 consists of 15 residues. CDR3 nucleotide sequence: TGTGCCAGCAGCCAATCCGACAGCCGGTGGTATGGCTACACCTTC. It encodes CASSQSDSRWYGYTF.

The genes are TRBV19 and TRBJ1-4, with 8 bases identical to TRBD1. Germline V gene sequence: CDR1 LNHDA, CDR2 SQIVND (reference sequence). V lost 9 bases and J lost 8; bases outside the gene matches: 11. The CDR3 is 14 amino acids. The CDR3 sequence is CASNPQGAGEKLFF. The CDR3 region has the DNA TGTGCCAGCAATCCCCAGGGGGCAGGGGAAAAACTGTTTTTT.

Notes on this clone: Sequence at one end of the junction differs from germline and may be a read error. J is TRBJ1-1 and V is TRBV28, with unresolved D. The CDR3 runs 15 residues. Germline V lookup: CDR1 MDHEN, CDR2 SYDVKM. Here the CDR3 reads CASSLSQGPGTEAFF. In DNA, the CDR3 is TGTGCCAGCAGCTTATCCCAAGGGCCGGGGACTGAAGCTTTCTTT.

This clone is a singleton in its sample. V usage is TRBV2 and J usage is TRBJ2-7, with 8 bases aligning to TRBD2. The CDR3 sequence is 16 residues long. V shed 6 bases and J 5 bases; nucleotides not matched to a gene: 15. Looked up from germline, CDR1 is SNHLY and CDR2 is FYNNEI. CDR3 sequence reads: CASRFTAGGPLHEQYF. The DNA for the CDR3 is TGTGCCAGCAGGTTCACGGCGGGGGGCCCCCTCCACGAGCAGTACTTC.

The J gene is TRBJ1-2, the V gene TRBV4-1; tentative D call: TRBD1 (6 bases). CDR3 length: 15 amino acids. Germline V gene sequence: CDR1 MGHRA, CDR2 YSYEKL. Trimming stripped 2 bases from V and 8 bases from J, with 18 bases between. CDR3 sequence: CASSQPTGRNGGYTF. Written as DNA, the CDR3 is TGCGCCAGCAGCCAACCGACAGGACGGAACGGAGGCTACACCTTC.

This chain uses TRBV28 with TRBJ1-4; D might be TRBD1 (6 bases). Germline V gene data show CDR1 as MDHEN and CDR2 as SYDVKM. The CDR3 totals 13 residues. V gave up 7 bases and J gave up 7 bases, with 13 bases separating them. The CDR3 here is CASTQGGVEKLFF. CDR3 sequence (DNA): TGTGCCAGCACCCAAGGGGGGGTTGAAAAACTGTTTTTT.

J is TRBJ1-6 and V is TRBV5-1, with TRBD1 identical over 10 bases. CDR1 is SGHRS, CDR2 YFSETQ, per germline. The V and J ends lost 4 bases and 6 bases, in that order; junction bases with no gene match: 13. The CDR3 consists of 18 residues. CDR3 in amino acids: CASSTRTGGTYSNSPLHF. The CDR3 bases are TGCGCCAGCAGCACACGGACAGGGGGGACGTATTCTAATTCACCCCTCCACTTT. The full variable domain, rest sourced from reference TRBV5-1 and TRBJ1-6, is KAGVTQTPRYLIKTRGQQVTLSCSPISGHRSVSWYQQTPGQGLQFLFEYFSETQRNKGNFPGRFSGRQFSNSRSEMNVSTLELGDSALYLCASSTRTGGTYSNSPLHFGNGTRLTVT.

The chain couples TRBV28 to TRBJ1-6; 9 positions agree with TRBD1. Unmatched junction bases numbered 10, after V lost 4 bases and J lost 6 bases. This CDR3 spans 17 amino acids. In germline, CDR1 is MDHEN, CDR2 SYDVKM. CDR3 sequence reads: CASSSLTGQGSNSPLHF. The CDR3 region has the DNA TGTGCCAGCAGTTCCTTGACGGGACAGGGTAGTAATTCACCCCTCCACTTT.

In this sample, this clone turned up a few times. V usage is TRBV2 and J usage is TRBJ2-1, with D unresolved. Deletions cut 6 bases from V and 0 bases from J, with 3 bases between. Germline V gene lookup returns CDR1 SNHLY and CDR2 FYNNEI. The CDR3 contains 12 residues. The DNA for the CDR3 is TGTGCCAGCAGGAGCTCCTACAATGAGCAGTTCTTC. Its translation: CASRSSYNEQFF. The entire variable domain, with the rest obtained from reference TRBV2 and TRBJ2-1, is as follows: EPEVTQTPSHQVTQMGQEVILRCVPISNHLYFYWYRQILGQKVEFLVSFYNNEISEKSEIFDDQFSVERPDGSNFTLKIRSTKLEDSAMYFCASRSSYNEQFFGPGTRLTVL.

J is TRBJ1-6 and V is TRBV11-3; TRBD1 aligns across 7 bases. Germline CDR1 is SGHNT and CDR2 is YENEEA. This CDR3 contains 13 residues. V lost 8 bases, J lost 8 bases, and 6 bases stayed unmatched. CDR3 region: CASSTGTHSPLHF. CDR3 in DNA: TGTGCCAGCTCGACAGGGACCCATTCACCCCTCCACTTT.

This chain links TRBV5-6 with TRBJ2-7, with D perhaps TRBD1 (5 bases). Trimming removed 0 bases from V and 0 bases from J, with 7 bases in between. This CDR3 contains 14 residues. Germline V gene sequence: CDR1 SGHDT, CDR2 YYEEEE. The DNA of the CDR3 is TGTGCCAGCAGCTTGGGCAGGGCCTCCTACGAGCAGTACTTC. It yields the protein CASSLGRASYEQYF. Using reference TRBV5-6 and TRBJ2-7 for the parts outside the CDR3, the full variable domain is DAGVTQSPTHLIKTRGQQVTLRCSPKSGHDTVSWYQQALGQGPQFIFQYYEEEERQRGNFPDRFSGHQFPNYSSELNVNALLLGDSALYLCASSLGRASYEQYFGPGTRLTVT.

V usage is TRBV16 and J usage is TRBJ2-4; D gene uncertain. This CDR3 is 17 amino acids long. The V gene's germline CDR1 is KGHSY and CDR2 FQNENV. Trimming stripped 0 bases from V and 0 bases from J, with 12 bases between. The CDR3 DNA is TGTGCCAGCAGCCAATCGCCGGGTGCCCTAGCCAAAAACATTCAGTACTTC. Its protein product is CASSQSPGALAKNIQYF.

This clone was counted only a few times. V gene TRBV23-1 combines with J gene TRBJ2-7; D ambiguous. TRBV23-1 is an ORF for which the function is uncertain. This CDR3 contains 13 residues. V lost 10 bases and J lost 3, with 16 bases in between. CDR3 amino acids: CATERRGHYEQYF. CDR3 DNA: TGCGCCACCGAGAGGAGAGGTCACTACGAGCAGTACTTC.

The genes are TRBV15 and TRBJ1-2, with TRBD1 matching 10 bases. CDR3 length equals 14 residues. The germline gives CDR1 LNHNV, CDR2 YYDKDF (reference sequence). After removal of 3 bases from V and 7 bases from J, the junction contained 5 bases not matched to a gene. In DNA form, the CDR3 reads TGTGCCACCAGCAGCCCCAGGGACAGGGGTGGCTACACCTTC. It translates to CATSSPRDRGGYTF.

The table lists this clone with a count of one. V is TRBV27 and J is TRBJ1-2, with D maybe TRBD1 (6 bases). Germline V lookup: CDR1 MNHEY, CDR2 SMNVEV (reference sequence). V was pared by 5 bases and J by 1 base, with 11 bases between. This CDR3 has 14 amino acids. DNA for the CDR3: TGTGCCAGCAGTCTACAGGGATTTAACTATGGCTACACCTTC. Protein sequence: CASSLQGFNYGYTF.

The V gene is TRBV29-1, the J gene TRBJ2-3; 7 bases fit TRBD1. CDR1 and CDR2 from the germline V gene are SQVTM and ANQGSEA. The CDR3 is 12 residues long. Here the CDR3 reads CLVQGDTDTQYF. The DNA for the CDR3 is TGCTTGGTTCAGGGGGACACAGATACGCAGTATTTT.

The rearrangement uses TRBV7-9 and TRBJ1-2, with unresolved D. V was pared by 4 bases and J by 5 bases, with 8 bases between. This CDR3 is built from 12 residues. Germline CDR1 and CDR2: SEHNR and FQNEAQ (reference sequence). CDR3 bases: TGTGCCAGCAGCTCCTACCTTTATGGCTACACCTTC. Protein sequence: CASSSYLYGYTF.

The chain carries TRBV19 and TRBJ1-4; 7 bases map to TRBD1. The V segment lost 4 bases and the J segment 1 base; nucleotides outside the gene matches: 3. Germline CDR1 LNHDA, CDR2 SQIVND (reference sequence). CDR3 length: 15 residues. The CDR3 loop is CASSTHRGTNEKLFF. The CDR3 DNA follows: TGTGCCAGTAGTACCCACAGGGGAACTAATGAAAAACTGTTTTTT.

This chain connects TRBV28 to TRBJ2-3, with a possible D match to TRBD2 (5 bases). The CDR3 runs 14 residues. Germline V gene lookup returns CDR1 MDHEN and CDR2 SYDVKM. The V end was cut by 7 bases, the J end by 2 bases, with 13 bases between. CDR3 bases: TGTGCCAGCAAAGGAGGACTCTCCACAGATACGCAGTATTTT. Translated: CASKGGLSTDTQYF.

This sequence joins TRBV4-1 and TRBJ2-7, with D possibly TRBD1 on 6 matching bases. Germline V gene data show CDR1 as MGHRA and CDR2 as YSYEKL. Trimming stripped 0 bases from V and 10 bases from J, with 22 bases between. The CDR3 spans 16 residues. The chain's CDR3 is CASSQDLSWDTSGQYF. CDR3 bases: TGCGCCAGCAGCCAAGATCTTTCTTGGGACACAAGCGGACAGTACTTC.

J is TRBJ2-1 and V is TRBV12-5, with a possible D match to TRBD1 (5 bases). From germline, CDR1 is LGHNT and CDR2 FRNRAP. The ends were cut back, 5 bases at V and 12 bases at J, with 11 bases in the middle. The CDR3 consists of 11 residues. The CDR3 DNA follows: TGTGCTAGTGGTACTCCAGGGTTGCAGTTCTTC. Protein sequence: CASGTPGLQFF.

V is TRBV7-9 and J is TRBJ2-7, with 10 bases fitting TRBD1. The CDR3 sequence is 13 residues long. CDR1 and CDR2 (germline): SEHNR, FQNEAQ (reference sequence). V lost 6 bases to trimming and J lost 6 bases; unmatched junction nucleotides: 5. CDR3 protein: CASSRQGASEQYF. The CDR3 nucleotides read TGTGCCAGCAGTCGACAGGGGGCTAGCGAGCAGTACTTC.

The rearrangement uses TRBV9 and TRBJ1-3, with D hard to call. There are 14 residues in the CDR3. V lost 1 base and J lost 0, with 5 bases in between. Per the germline V gene, CDR1 is SGDLS and CDR2 is YYNGEE. The CDR3 region has the DNA TGTGCCAGCAGCGTATCGAGCTCTGGAAACACCATATATTTT. Its translation: CASSVSSSGNTIYF.

This chain uses TRBV11-2 with TRBJ1-4; TRBD1 is a possible D gene (5 bases). The CDR3 loop spans 16 amino acids. Germline-derived CDR1 and CDR2 are SGHAT and FQNNGV. Deletions cut 5 bases from V and 4 bases from J, with 17 bases between. The CDR3 here is CASSPGLKGFNEKLFF. CDR3 in DNA: TGTGCCAGCAGCCCGGGACTTAAGGGTTTTAATGAAAAACTGTTTTTT.

The J gene is TRBJ1-2, the V gene TRBV28; TRBD1 matches 8 bases. The length of the CDR3 is 16 residues. Trimming took 3 bases from V and 8 from J; bases not matched to a gene: 14. CDR1 and CDR2 (germline): MDHEN, SYDVKM. The CDR3 loop is CASSLQGALSSRGYTF. Here the CDR3 DNA reads TGTGCCAGCAGTTTGCAGGGGGCGCTTTCTTCTCGAGGCTACACCTTC.

This sequence joins TRBV7-2 and TRBJ1-5; 9 positions match TRBD1. The CDR3 runs to 15 residues. Looked up from germline, CDR1 is SGHTA and CDR2 is FQGNSA. Germline trimming cut 1 base from V and 7 bases from J; bases unmatched to any gene: 5. In DNA form, the CDR3 reads TGTGCCAGCAGCTTAGGGGGACAGGGTTACCAGCCCCAGCATTTT. It translates to CASSLGGQGYQPQHF.

This clone occurred once. J is TRBJ1-2 and V is TRBV6-1; D is ambiguous. Germline assignment: CDR1 MNHNS and CDR2 SASEGT. The V gene lost 0 bases and the J gene lost 4 bases, with 9 bases spanning the gap. The CDR3 covers 14 residues. The CDR3 DNA reads as TGTGCCAGCAGTGAAGCCGGGTCGGGCTATGGCTACACCTTC. This gives the protein CASSEAGSGYGYTF.

The rearrangement uses TRBV7-2 and TRBJ2-5; TRBD2 agrees at 8 bases. The CDR3 sequence is 16 residues long. Germline values: CDR1 SGHTA, CDR2 FQGNSA. J lost 3 bases, V lost 1 base, and 7 bases had no gene match. The CDR3 loop is CASSLDLRGAEETQYF. CDR3 nucleotides: TGTGCCAGCAGCTTAGACTTGCGGGGGGCTGAAGAGACCCAGTACTTC.

The chain recombines TRBV7-3 with TRBJ2-3; D is undetermined. The CDR3 runs 13 residues. Looked up from germline, CDR1 is SGHTA and CDR2 is FQGTGA. V was clipped by 3 bases and J by 3 bases, with 7 bases between them. Here the CDR3 DNA reads TGTGCCAGCAGCTTTACAAGAACAGATACGCAGTATTTT. It yields the protein CASSFTRTDTQYF.